A selection of T cell receptor beta chains follows, all from one sample in a study of blood T cell repertoires in COVID-19. Only in-frame clones appear in the TCRdb table, and some are missing; sequencing was by immunoSEQ multiplex PCR. The sample holds around 76,000 clones, about four fifths seen once. The sequenced sample was peripheral blood. The receptors shown here come from a woman of 80 years or more with active or convalescent COVID-19. CDR3s include the opening cysteine and the closing phenylalanine or tryptophan. The order of the fields is J gene, V gene, D gene, clone size, CDR3 protein, CDR3 DNA. The D gene is left open where the match is weak. A row's size may be missing; if present it is once, few, many or a size class.

TRBJ2-3	TRBV6-2/TRBV6-3	.	.	CASSYSFSGDTQYF	TGTGCCAGCAGTTACTCGTTCTCGGGGGATACGCAGTATTTT
TRBJ2-1	TRBV10-3	TRBD2	.	CAISDGTSGGAGEQFF	TGTGCCATCAGTGATGGGACTAGCGGGGGGGCCGGTGAGCAGTTCTTC
TRBJ2-5	TRBV5-6	.	.	CASSLMQGETQYF	TGTGCCAGCAGCTTAATGCAGGGAGAGACCCAGTACTTC
TRBJ2-1	TRBV5-5	TRBD2	once	CASSILAGAYNEQFF	TGTGCCAGCAGCATACTAGCGGGGGCTTACAATGAGCAGTTCTTC
TRBJ1-1	TRBV29-1	.	.	CSVEVDSTTTEAFF	TGCAGCGTTGAAGTGGACAGTACCACCACTGAAGCTTTCTTT
TRBJ2-1	TRBV5-5	.	.	CASTYRAVDEQFF	TGTGCCAGCACCTACAGGGCGGTTGATGAGCAGTTCTTC
TRBJ2-2	TRBV6-4	.	few	CASSQTRGGELFF	TGTGCCAGCAGCCAGACTAGAGGCGGGGAGCTGTTTTTT
TRBJ1-1	TRBV30	.	.	CAWSEGLQNTEAFF	TGTGCCTGGAGTGAGGGACTGCAGAACACTGAAGCTTTCTTT
TRBJ2-2	TRBV6-4	TRBD2	once	CASRTSSNTGELFF	TGTGCCAGCAGGACTAGCTCGAACACCGGGGAGCTGTTTTTT
TRBJ1-5	TRBV6-1	.	.	CASSEALGDGAGQPQHF	TGTGCCAGCAGTGAAGCGCTTGGGGATGGGGCCGGTCAGCCCCAGCATTTT
TRBJ2-3	TRBV10-3	.	.	CAITRRPGTQYF	TGTGCCATCACTCGACGCCCAGGTACGCAGTATTTT
TRBJ2-5	TRBV4-1	.	.	CASSQTQRQETQYF	TGCGCCAGCAGCCAGACGCAGCGACAAGAGACCCAGTACTTC
TRBJ1-2	TRBV10-3	.	.	CAVSPRGGNYGYTF	TGTGCCGTGTCTCCCAGGGGTGGAAACTATGGCTACACCTTC
TRBJ2-3	TRBV5-5	.	.	CASSRTQGPTDTQYF	TGTGCCAGCAGCCGCACCCAGGGGCCCACAGATACGCAGTATTTT
TRBJ2-3	TRBV5-5	TRBD2	.	CASSLQGWRGSTDTQYF	TGTGCCAGCAGCTTGCAGGGTTGGCGGGGGTCCACAGATACGCAGTATTTT
TRBJ2-2	TRBV2	.	.	CASRQSPNTGELFF	TGTGCCAGCAGACAGAGTCCGAACACCGGGGAGCTGTTTTTT
TRBJ1-2	TRBV28	.	.	CASSLMSQDGYTF	TGTGCCAGCAGTTTAATGTCACAGGATGGCTACACCTTC
TRBJ2-1	TRBV6-2/TRBV6-3	.	.	CASSYADEGGNEQFF	TGTGCCAGCAGTTATGCCGACGAGGGGGGGAATGAGCAGTTCTTC
TRBJ2-2	TRBV10-1	.	.	CASNRVANTGELFF	TGCGCCAGCAACAGGGTGGCGAACACCGGGGAGCTGTTTTTT
TRBJ1-1	TRBV5-1	TRBD1	.	CASSLARGRTEAFF	TGCGCCAGCAGCTTGGCCAGGGGGCGGACTGAAGCTTTCTTT
TRBJ1-5	TRBV23-1	.	few	CASSQSGRSNQPQHF	TGCGCCAGCAGTCAATCCGGCAGGAGCAATCAGCCCCAGCATTTT
TRBJ2-3	TRBV2	TRBD1	few	CASTPDRPRADTQYF	TGTGCCAGCACCCCGGACAGGCCCAGGGCAGATACGCAGTATTTT
TRBJ1-1	TRBV7-9	TRBD1	.	CASSRTGALNEAFF	TGTGCCAGCAGCCGGACAGGGGCCTTAAATGAAGCTTTCTTT
TRBJ2-1	TRBV25-1	TRBD1	.	CASSDDPGQQKNEQFF	TGTGCCAGCAGTGACGACCCGGGACAGCAGAAGAATGAGCAGTTCTTC
TRBJ1-2	TRBV28	TRBD1	.	CASTRPGTGLGYTF	TGTGCCAGCACCCGTCCCGGGACAGGGCTCGGCTACACCTTC
TRBJ1-1	TRBV30	.	few	CAWRHFTEAFF	TGTGCCTGGCGACACTTCACTGAAGCTTTCTTT
TRBJ1-5	TRBV6-1	TRBD1	.	CASSDVGGTHQPQHF	TGTGCCAGCAGTGATGTAGGGGGCACCCATCAGCCCCAGCATTTT
TRBJ1-1	TRBV30	TRBD1	.	CASRLRQGAKTEAFF	TGTGCCTCCCGGTTGAGACAGGGGGCAAAAACTGAAGCTTTCTTT
TRBJ2-4	TRBV2	TRBD2	few	CASSASGGAKNIQYF	TGTGCCAGCAGTGCTAGCGGGGGAGCCAAAAACATTCAGTACTTC
TRBJ2-2	TRBV19	.	.	CASSVGQAKTGELFF	TGTGCCAGTTCCGTCGGACAAGCCAAGACCGGGGAGCTGTTTTTT
TRBJ1-1	TRBV7-2	.	few	CASSSKRGTEAFF	TGTGCCAGCAGCTCCAAAAGGGGGACTGAAGCTTTCTTT
TRBJ2-2	TRBV6-6	.	.	CASSAQGLGNTGELFF	TGTGCCAGCAGTGCCCAGGGGTTAGGGAACACCGGGGAGCTGTTTTTT
TRBJ1-4	TRBV5-4	TRBD1	once	CASSLGRGHGEKLFF	TGTGCCAGCAGCTTGGGCAGGGGGCATGGTGAAAAACTGTTTTTT
TRBJ1-4	TRBV4-3	.	once	CASSQGLGSTNEKLFF	TGCGCCAGCAGCCAAGGGCTAGGATCAACTAATGAAAAACTGTTTTTT
TRBJ1-1	TRBV28	.	.	CASTSPGSNTEAFF	TGTGCCAGCACCTCCCCGGGGTCGAACACTGAAGCTTTCTTT
TRBJ1-1	TRBV5-4	.	.	CASSPPGTLNTEAFF	TGTGCCAGCAGCCCCCCCGGGACACTGAACACTGAAGCTTTCTTT
TRBJ2-5	TRBV5-6	TRBD2	.	CASSPPMTSGGKTQYF	TGTGCCAGCAGCCCGCCTATGACTAGCGGGGGGAAGACCCAGTACTTC
TRBJ1-5	TRBV15	.	.	CATSRDSHQGLEDQPQHF	TGTGCCACCAGCAGAGATTCCCATCAGGGGCTAGAGGATCAGCCCCAGCATTTT
TRBJ2-3	TRBV9	.	.	CASSTPRDTQYF	TGTGCCAGCAGCACCCCCCGGGATACGCAGTATTTT
TRBJ2-3	TRBV11-2	.	.	CASSLVGVGDTQYF	TGTGCCAGCAGCTTAGTCGGGGTGGGTGATACGCAGTATTTT
TRBJ2-7	TRBV6-1	.	many	CASSEATPGVLRYEQYF	TGTGCCAGCAGTGAAGCTACGCCAGGGGTCCTCCGCTACGAGCAGTACTTC
TRBJ2-1	TRBV13	TRBD1	.	CASSARGAGQGDNEQFF	TGTGCCAGCAGCGCCCGAGGGGCGGGACAGGGGGACAATGAGCAGTTCTTC
TRBJ2-5	TRBV7-6	.	.	CASSPVLETQYF	TGTGCCAGCAGCCCTGTCTTGGAGACCCAGTACTTC
TRBJ1-5	TRBV28	.	few	CASSNYRNSNQPQHF	TGTGCCAGCAGTAATTACAGGAATAGCAATCAGCCCCAGCATTTT
TRBJ1-5	TRBV5-1	.	.	CASSLEPTVSNQPQHF	TGCGCCAGCAGCTTGGAGCCGACAGTTAGCAATCAGCCCCAGCATTTT